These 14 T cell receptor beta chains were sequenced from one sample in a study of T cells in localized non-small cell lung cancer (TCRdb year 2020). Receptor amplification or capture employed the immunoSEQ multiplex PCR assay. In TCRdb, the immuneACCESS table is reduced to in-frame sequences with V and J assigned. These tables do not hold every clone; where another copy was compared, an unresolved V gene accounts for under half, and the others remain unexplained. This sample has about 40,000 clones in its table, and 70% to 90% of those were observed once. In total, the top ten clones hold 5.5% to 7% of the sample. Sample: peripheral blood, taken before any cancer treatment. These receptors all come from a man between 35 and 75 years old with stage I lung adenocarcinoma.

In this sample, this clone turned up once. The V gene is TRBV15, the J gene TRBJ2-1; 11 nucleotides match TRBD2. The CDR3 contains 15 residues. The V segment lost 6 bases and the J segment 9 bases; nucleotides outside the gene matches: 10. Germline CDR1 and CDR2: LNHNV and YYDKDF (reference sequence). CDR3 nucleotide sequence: TGTGCCACCAGGGGCGGTAGCGGGAGGGTAAGTGAGCAGTTCTTC. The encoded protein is CATRGGSGRVSEQFF.

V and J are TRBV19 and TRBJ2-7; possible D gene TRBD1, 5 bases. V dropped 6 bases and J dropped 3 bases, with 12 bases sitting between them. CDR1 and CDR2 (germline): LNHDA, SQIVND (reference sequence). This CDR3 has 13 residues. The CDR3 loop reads CASRKGPDYEQYF. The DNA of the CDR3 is TGTGCCAGTAGGAAGGGGCCCGACTACGAGCAGTACTTC.

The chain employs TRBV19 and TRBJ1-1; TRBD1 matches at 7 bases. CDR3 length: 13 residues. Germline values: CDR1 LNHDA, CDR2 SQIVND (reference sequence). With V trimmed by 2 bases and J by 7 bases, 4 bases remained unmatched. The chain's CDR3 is CASSIQQGNEAFF. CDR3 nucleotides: TGTGCCAGTAGTATACAACAGGGGAATGAAGCTTTCTTT.

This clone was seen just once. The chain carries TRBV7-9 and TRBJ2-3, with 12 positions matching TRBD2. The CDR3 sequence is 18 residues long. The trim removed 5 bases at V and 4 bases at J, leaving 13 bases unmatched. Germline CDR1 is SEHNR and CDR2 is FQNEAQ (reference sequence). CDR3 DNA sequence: TGTGCCAGCAGCCCACCCTACCGACTAGCGGGAGTCGCAGATACGCAGTATTTT. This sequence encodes CASSPPYRLAGVADTQYF.

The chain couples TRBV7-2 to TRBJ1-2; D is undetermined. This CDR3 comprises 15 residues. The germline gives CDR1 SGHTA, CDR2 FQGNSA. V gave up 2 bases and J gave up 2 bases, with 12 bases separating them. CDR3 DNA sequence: TGTGCCAGCAGCTTAAATCGGGATATCAACTATGGCTACACCTTC. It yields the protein CASSLNRDINYGYTF.

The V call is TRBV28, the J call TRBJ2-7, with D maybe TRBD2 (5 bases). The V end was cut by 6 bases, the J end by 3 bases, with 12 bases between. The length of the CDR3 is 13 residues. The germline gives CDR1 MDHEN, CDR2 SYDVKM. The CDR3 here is CASSRESRYEQYF. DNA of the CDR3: TGTGCCAGCAGCCGGGAAAGTCGCTACGAGCAGTACTTC.

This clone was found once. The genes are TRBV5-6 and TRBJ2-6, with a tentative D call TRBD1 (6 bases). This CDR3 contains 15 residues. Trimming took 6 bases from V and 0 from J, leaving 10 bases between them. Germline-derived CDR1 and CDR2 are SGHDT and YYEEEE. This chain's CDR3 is CASTEGGSGANVLTF. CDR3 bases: TGTGCCAGCACCGAAGGGGGCTCTGGGGCCAACGTCCTGACTTTC.

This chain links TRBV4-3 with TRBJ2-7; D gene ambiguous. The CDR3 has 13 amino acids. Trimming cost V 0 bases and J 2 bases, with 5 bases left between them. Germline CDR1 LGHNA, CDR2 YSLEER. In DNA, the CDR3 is TGCGCCAGCAGCCAAGACAGAACCTACGAGCAGTACTTC. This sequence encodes CASSQDRTYEQYF.

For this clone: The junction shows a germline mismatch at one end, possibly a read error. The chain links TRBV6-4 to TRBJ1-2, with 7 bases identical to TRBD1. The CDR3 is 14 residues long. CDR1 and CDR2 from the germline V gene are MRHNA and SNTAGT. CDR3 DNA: TGTGCCAGCAGAGACTTACAGGGGCTCGGTGGCTACACCTTC. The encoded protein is CASRDLQGLGGYTF.

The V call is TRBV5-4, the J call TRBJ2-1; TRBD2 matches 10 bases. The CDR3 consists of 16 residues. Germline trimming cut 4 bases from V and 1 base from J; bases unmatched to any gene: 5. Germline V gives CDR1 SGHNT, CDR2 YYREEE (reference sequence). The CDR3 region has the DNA TGTGCCAGCAGCATAAGCGGGAGGGCGTCCTACAATGAGCAGTTCTTC. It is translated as CASSISGRASYNEQFF.

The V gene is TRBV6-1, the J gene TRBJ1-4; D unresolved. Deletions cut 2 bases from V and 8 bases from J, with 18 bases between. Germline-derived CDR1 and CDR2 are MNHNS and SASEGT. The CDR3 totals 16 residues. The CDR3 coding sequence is TGTGCCAGCAGTGAATGGGGTGTGGGGAGAGGGGAAAAACTGTTTTTT. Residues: CASSEWGVGRGEKLFF.

CDR3 residues: CASSSDPSGELFF. DNA for the CDR3: TGTGCCAGCAGCTCGGACCCATCCGGGGAGCTGTTTTTT. This chain joins TRBV5-4 and TRBJ2-2; D remains unclear. Looked up from germline, CDR1 is SGHNT and CDR2 is YYREEE (reference sequence). The CDR3 runs to 13 residues. The V and J ends lost 3 bases and 6 bases respectively, with 9 bases between them.

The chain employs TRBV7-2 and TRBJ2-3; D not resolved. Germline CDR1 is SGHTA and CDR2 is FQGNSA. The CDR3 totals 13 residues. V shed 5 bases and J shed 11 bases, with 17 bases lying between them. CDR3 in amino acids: CASSEPPQFRQYF. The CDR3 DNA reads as TGTGCCAGCAGCGAACCGCCCCAGTTTCGGCAGTATTTT.

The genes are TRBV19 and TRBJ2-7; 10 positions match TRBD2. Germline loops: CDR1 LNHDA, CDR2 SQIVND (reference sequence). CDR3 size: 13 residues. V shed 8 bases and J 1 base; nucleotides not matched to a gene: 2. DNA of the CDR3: TGTGCCAGTGGGACTAGCGTATCCTACGAGCAGTACTTC. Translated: CASGTSVSYEQYF.